This TCR beta chain was recorded in a study of glioma-infiltrating T cells after dendritic cell vaccination. This CDR3 is built from 15 residues. Germline values: CDR1 LNHDA, CDR2 SQIVND (reference sequence). V was cut by 3 bases and J by 8 bases, with 19 bases left in between. This clone appeared a single time. Method: immunoSEQ multiplex PCR; TCRdb's copy keeps in-frame clones and lacks some. Here the sample spans 80,000 to 100,000 clones, around 80% being singletons. This sequence was found in a human donor with glioblastoma. The chain carries TRBV19 and TRBJ1-2; D gene uncertain. The source material was blood, sampled before dendritic cell vaccination. In DNA form, the CDR3 reads TGTGCCAGTAGTATTTACCGGGATGGAATAGGAGGCTACACCTTC. Amino acid sequence: CASSIYRDGIGGYTF.